The clone carrying this TCR beta chain was picked up one time. This CDR3 has 16 residues. V was clipped by 4 bases and J by 2 bases, with 18 bases between them. The germline gives CDR1 SGHNT, CDR2 YYREEE (reference sequence). This sample is drawn from a study of blood T cell repertoires in COVID-19. Per the original methods: Estimates of nucleated cell counts were drawn from the amplification of reference gene primers. Assay used: immunoSEQ multiplex PCR; TCRdb lists only in-frame clones, some missing. Clonal size and the V and J genes are those of that table, whereas D and trimming came from the DNA. The data show fewer than 150,000 clones, approximately 90% seen once.

Sequenced: peripheral blood. The rearrangement joins TRBV5-4 to TRBJ1-2, with a possible D match to TRBD1 (6 bases). This clonotype was sampled from a woman older than 75 with acute or convalescent COVID-19. The CDR3, as DNA: TGTGCCAGCAGCCGTCCGGGGGGGGCAGAGAACTATGGCTACACCTTC. Translating it yields CASSRPGGAENYGYTF.